Following are 8 T cell receptor beta chains from one sample sequenced in a study of blood T cell repertoires in COVID-19. The data were produced by immunoSEQ multiplex PCR, yet TCRdb's version contains in-frame clones alone and is incomplete. The sample contains about 120,000 clones, over 75% of which appear only once. Sequencing used peripheral blood. The receptors stem from a human donor with active COVID-19. The donor label of this sample is uncertain.

In its sample, this clone was seen once. The chain joins TRBV7-9 to TRBJ2-5; perhaps TRBD1 as D (6 bases). Germline CDR1 SEHNR, CDR2 FQNEAQ (reference sequence). The V end was cut by 1 base, the J end by 5 bases, with 23 bases between. The length of the CDR3 is 18 residues. The CDR3 coding sequence is TGTGCCAGCAGCTTAGAGGAACAGGGCCACTACGGGGAGGAGACCCAGTACTTC. Its protein is CASSLEEQGHYGEETQYF.

The chain recombines TRBV18 with TRBJ1-1, with TRBD1 as a possible D gene (5 bases). With 3 bases removed from V and 5 bases from J, the gap between germline ends came to 16 bases. The V gene's germline CDR1 is KGHSH and CDR2 LQKENI. The CDR3 is 15 amino acids. The DNA for the CDR3 is TGTGCCAGCTCACCGACTAGAGGGGAACATACTGAAGCTTTCTTT. Its translation: CASSPTRGEHTEAFF.

The chain carries TRBV9 and TRBJ2-3; D is undetermined. Germline CDR1 is SGDLS and CDR2 is YYNGEE. This CDR3 comprises 15 residues. Deletions cut 2 bases from V and 1 base from J, with 11 bases between. The CDR3 sequence is CASSVSSLGTDTQYF. The CDR3 nucleotides are TGTGCCAGCAGCGTTAGTAGTTTAGGCACAGATACGCAGTATTTT.

The rearrangement links TRBV6-5 to TRBJ2-7, with D tentatively TRBD1 (6 bases). Germline V gene data show CDR1 as MNHEY and CDR2 as SVGAGI. V gave up 7 bases and J gave up 1 base, with 14 bases separating them. This CDR3 contains 14 residues. The CDR3 reads CASTMIRGSYEQYF. The CDR3 DNA reads TGTGCCAGCACTATGATCAGGGGATCCTACGAGCAGTACTTC.

The chain uses TRBV3-1 (or the pseudogene TRBV3-2) and TRBJ2-3, with D unresolved. The germline CDR1 and CDR2 sequences are LGHDT and YNNKEL (reference sequence). Trimming removed 0 bases at V and 2 bases at J, with 9 bases between. This CDR3 has 15 amino acids. The CDR3 bases are TGTGCCAGCAGCCAAGATCGCGACAACACAGATACGCAGTATTTT. It is translated as CASSQDRDNTDTQYF.

This chain links TRBV4-3 with TRBJ2-1; TRBD2 aligns across 7 bases. Per germline, CDR1 LGHNA and CDR2 YSLEER. This CDR3 comprises 16 residues. The V gene end was trimmed by 0 bases and the J gene end by 6 bases; junction bases not matched to a gene: 8. The CDR3 loop reads CASSQDGGEGGNEQFF. CDR3 DNA sequence: TGCGCCAGCAGCCAAGATGGGGGGGAGGGAGGCAATGAGCAGTTCTTC.

The rearrangement joins TRBV7-8 to TRBJ1-2; 9 bases fit TRBD1. CDR1 and CDR2 (germline): SGHVS, FQNEAQ. V lost 1 base and J lost 2; bases outside the gene matches: 5. The CDR3 runs 16 residues. The chain's CDR3 is CASSLGTGGRNYGYTF. DNA of the CDR3: TGTGCCAGCAGCTTAGGCACAGGGGGCAGGAACTATGGCTACACCTTC.

This chain uses TRBV6-5 with TRBJ1-4; D may be TRBD1 (5 bases). Germline-derived CDR1 and CDR2 are MNHEY and SVGAGI. The germline V and J ends were trimmed by 2 bases and 3 bases, with 7 bases remaining between them. This CDR3 has 14 residues. The CDR3 protein is CASSYGGANEKLFF. The CDR3 DNA follows: TGTGCCAGCAGTTACGGGGGGGCTAATGAAAAACTGTTTTTT.